One sample yielded the 28 T cell receptor beta chains listed below, sequenced in a study of T cell responses to AZD1222 COVID-19 vaccine. Sequencing was performed with immunoSEQ multiplex PCR; in TCRdb, only in-frame clones are kept and a portion is missing. The sample lists about 140,000 clones, 92% occurring once. The specimen was peripheral blood, collected 28 days after the second AZD1222 dose. The receptor set was obtained from an adult who received the AZD1222 COVID-19 vaccine.

The J gene is TRBJ2-3, the V gene TRBV19, with TRBD1 matching 8 bases. The CDR3 totals 15 residues. Germline V gene sequence: CDR1 LNHDA, CDR2 SQIVND (reference sequence). Germline trimming cut 5 bases from V and 8 bases from J; bases unmatched to any gene: 12. This CDR3 reads CASSPDRAGRATQYF. The DNA of the CDR3 is TGTGCCAGTAGTCCGGACAGGGCCGGGAGAGCTACGCAGTATTTT.

This chain uses TRBV24-1 with TRBJ2-3; maybe TRBD2 (5 bases). Trimming shortened V by 3 bases and J by 2 bases, and 14 bases separated the two germline ends. The germline V gene encodes CDR1 KGHDR and CDR2 SFDVKD. CDR3 length equals 16 residues. The CDR3 is CATSDRRRVDTDTQYF. In DNA, the CDR3 is TGTGCCACCAGTGATCGGAGGCGGGTCGACACAGATACGCAGTATTTT.

The V and J genes are TRBV5-1 and TRBJ2-1; 12 bases line up with TRBD1. The length of the CDR3 is 16 residues. The V gene's germline CDR1 is SGHRS and CDR2 YFSETQ. Trimming cost V 4 bases and J 7 bases; bases outside gene matches: 9. This CDR3 reads CASSGGQGATGNEQFF. CDR3 sequence (DNA): TGCGCCAGCAGCGGGGGACAGGGGGCGACGGGTAATGAGCAGTTCTTC.

The chain has TRBV6-5 and TRBJ1-6; D possibly corresponds to TRBD1 (5 bases). Trimming left V 4 bases short and J 9 bases short, with 13 bases between. The CDR3 extends over 14 amino acids. The germline gives CDR1 MNHEY, CDR2 SVGAGI. CDR3 DNA: TGTGCCAGCAGTTTCGGCAGGGCCGTTTCACCCCTCCACTTT. As protein: CASSFGRAVSPLHF.

The chain employs TRBV6-5 and TRBJ2-2, with 7 bases matching TRBD1. CDR1 and CDR2 from the germline V gene are MNHEY and SVGAGI. This CDR3 comprises 14 residues. V was pared by 7 bases and J by 2 bases, with 4 bases of the junction left unmatched. CDR3 amino acids: CASKRDSNTGELFF. In DNA form, the CDR3 reads TGTGCCAGCAAGAGGGACAGCAACACCGGGGAGCTGTTTTTT.

This CDR3 is CASQGTEYNEQFF. The CDR3 DNA reads as TGTGCCAGCCAGGGGACGGAGTACAATGAGCAGTTCTTC. This chain joins TRBV12-3 or TRBV12-4 and TRBJ2-1, with D perhaps TRBD1 (6 bases). CDR3 size: 13 residues. The V end lost 8 bases, the J end lost 4 bases, and 12 bases lay between the germline ends.

The chain carries TRBV25-1 and TRBJ1-3; maybe TRBD1 (5 bases). Trimming stripped 4 bases from V and 4 bases from J, with 14 bases between. There are 15 residues in the CDR3. The germline V gene encodes CDR1 MGHDK and CDR2 SYGVNS. CDR3 sequence reads: CASSVPAGNGNTIYF. The CDR3, as DNA: TGTGCCAGCAGTGTCCCAGCAGGGAACGGAAACACCATATATTTT. The full variable domain, rest sourced from reference TRBV25-1 and TRBJ1-3, is EADIYQTPRYLVIGTGKKITLECSQTMGHDKMYWYQQDPGMELHLIHYSYGVNSTEKGDLSSESTVSRIRTEHFPLTLESARPSHTSQYLCASSVPAGNGNTIYFGEGSWLTVV.

Here the CDR3 DNA reads TGTGCCAGCAGCCCCCAGACAGGCTATGGCTACACCTTC. It encodes CASSPQTGYGYTF. The V call is TRBV7-9, the J call TRBJ1-2, with a tentative D call TRBD1 (6 bases). Trimming took 5 bases from V and 4 from J, leaving 11 bases between them. The length of the CDR3 is 13 residues. Germline CDR1 is SEHNR and CDR2 is FQNEAQ (reference sequence).

V usage is TRBV5-6 and J usage is TRBJ2-3; 9 bases align to TRBD2. Germline V lookup: CDR1 SGHDT, CDR2 YYEEEE. Losses at the gene ends were 0 bases for V and 2 bases for J; bases not matched to a gene: 4. This CDR3 is 16 amino acids long. CDR3 in amino acids: CASSLEAGGFTDTQYF. As DNA, the CDR3 is TGTGCCAGCAGCTTGGAAGCGGGAGGCTTCACAGATACGCAGTATTTT.

This clone showed up just a few times. The V gene is TRBV6-2 or TRBV6-3, the J gene TRBJ2-1, with 9 positions matching TRBD2. After removal of 2 bases from V and 7 bases from J, the junction contained 12 bases not matched to a gene. Germline lookup yields CDR1 MNHEY and CDR2 SVGEGT. There are 17 residues in the CDR3. The CDR3 nucleotides read TGTGCCAGCAGTTACAGGCGGGAGGGCCCTGTGGGGAATGAGCAGTTCTTC. Translating it yields CASSYRREGPVGNEQFF.

The chain carries TRBV6-5 and TRBJ2-4; D uncertain. The CDR3 is made up of 14 amino acids. In germline, CDR1 is MNHEY, CDR2 SVGAGI. Deletions cut 7 bases from V and 0 bases from J, with 10 bases between. CDR3 loop: CASNPNGAKNIQYF. As DNA, the CDR3 is TGTGCCAGCAACCCCAACGGAGCCAAAAACATTCAGTACTTC.

The chain is built from TRBV25-1 and TRBJ1-2; 8 positions agree with TRBD1. This CDR3 is 15 amino acids long. Unmatched junction bases numbered 9, after V lost 4 bases and J lost 5 bases. Looked up from germline, CDR1 is MGHDK and CDR2 is SYGVNS. The CDR3 protein is CASSGWTGMSYGYTF. In DNA, the CDR3 is TGTGCCAGCAGTGGTTGGACAGGGATGTCTTATGGCTACACCTTC.

This chain links TRBV24-1 with TRBJ2-1; 11 nucleotides agree with TRBD2. Trimming cost V 3 bases and J 4 bases; bases outside gene matches: 4. Germline lookup yields CDR1 KGHDR and CDR2 SFDVKD. This CDR3 is 16 amino acids long. The CDR3 coding sequence is TGTGCCACCAGTGATAGGCTAGCGGGAGGTTACAATGAGCAGTTCTTC. It yields the protein CATSDRLAGGYNEQFF.

This chain's CDR3 is CSASSPRGLPPYEQYF. The CDR3, as DNA: TGCAGTGCGAGTAGCCCCCGGGGCTTACCACCCTACGAGCAGTACTTC. The genes are TRBV20-1 and TRBJ2-7; D could derive from TRBD1 or TRBD2 (5 bases each). The V end was cut by 6 bases, the J end by 2 bases, with 23 bases between. CDR1 DFQATT and CDR2 SNEGSKA come from the germline V gene (reference sequence). This CDR3 spans 16 amino acids.

The DNA of the CDR3 is TGTGCCAGCAGTACGGGACTCCTAAGCTCTGGAAACACCATATATTTT. It encodes CASSTGLLSSGNTIYF. The chain combines TRBV6-6 with TRBJ1-3, with TRBD1 as a possible D gene (5 bases). V was cut by 5 bases and J by 0 bases, with 14 bases left in between. The CDR3 is 16 residues long. Germline lookup yields CDR1 MNHNY and CDR2 SVGAGI (reference sequence).

V and J are TRBV19 and TRBJ2-1; D is uncertain. V dropped 4 bases and J dropped 3 bases, with 7 bases sitting between them. Germline V CDR1 and CDR2: LNHDA, SQIVND (reference sequence). The CDR3 runs to 13 residues. The CDR3, as DNA: TGTGCCAGTAGTACCGACCACTACAATGAGCAGTTCTTC. Translation gives CASSTDHYNEQFF. Complete variable domain (other parts from reference TRBV19 and TRBJ2-1): DGGITQSPKYLFRKEGQNVTLSCEQNLNHDAMYWYRQDPGQGLRLIYYSQIVNDFQKGDIAEGYSVSREKKESFPLTVTSAQKNPTAFYLCASSTDHYNEQFFGPGTRLTVL.

In the case of this clone: Germline and junction disagree at one end, which may indicate a read error. V and J are TRBV6-2 or TRBV6-3 and TRBJ1-2; 7 bases align to TRBD1. This CDR3 contains 14 residues. Germline CDR1 MNHEY, CDR2 SVGEGT. The CDR3 coding sequence is TGTGCCAGCAGTTACCGGGACAGCGCAGGGGACTACGGCTTC. This gives the protein CASSYRDSAGDYGF.

This chain uses TRBV28 with TRBJ2-7; D is possibly TRBD2 (5 bases). The CDR3 is 18 amino acids. The germline V gene encodes CDR1 MDHEN and CDR2 SYDVKM. V dropped 3 bases and J dropped 0 bases, with 21 bases sitting between them. In DNA, the CDR3 is TGTGCCAGCAGTTTTAGGTCTATAGCGCTACGACTCTCCTACGAGCAGTACTTC. Translating it yields CASSFRSIALRLSYEQYF.

The CDR3 region is CASSLQETQYF. DNA of the CDR3: TGCGCCAGCAGCTTACAAGAGACCCAGTACTTC. The V and J genes are TRBV5-1 and TRBJ2-5, with D unresolved. This CDR3 spans 11 amino acids. V lost 2 bases and J lost 2, with 1 base in between. CDR1 is SGHRS, CDR2 YFSETQ, per germline.

In DNA form, the CDR3 reads TGTGCCAGCTCACCACGGGGGGGCTCAATGAACACTGAAGCTTTCTTT. Residues: CASSPRGGSMNTEAFF. The rearrangement joins TRBV18 to TRBJ1-1; weak D call: TRBD1 (6 bases). The CDR3 extends over 16 amino acids. Trimming removed 1 base from V and 0 bases from J, with 12 bases in between. Germline V gene sequence: CDR1 KGHSH, CDR2 LQKENI.

This clone was counted only a few times. The chain is built from TRBV30 and TRBJ2-5; D gene uncertain. CDR3 length: 12 amino acids. The germline CDR1 and CDR2 sequences are GTSNPN and SVGIG (reference sequence). Trimming shortened V by 0 bases and J by 5 bases, and 7 bases separated the two germline ends. CDR3 in amino acids: CAWSVRKETQYF. In DNA, the CDR3 is TGTGCCTGGAGTGTTAGGAAGGAGACCCAGTACTTC.

The rearrangement links TRBV7-2 to TRBJ1-5; perhaps TRBD1 as D (5 bases). Germline CDR1 and CDR2: SGHTA and FQGNSA. Trimming removed 6 bases at V and 3 bases at J, with 9 bases between. The CDR3 extends over 13 amino acids. The CDR3 nucleotides read TGTGCCAGCAGTTGGGACTCCAATCAGCCCCAGCATTTT. Encoded protein: CASSWDSNQPQHF. Full variable domain (remainder filled in from reference TRBV7-2 and TRBJ1-5): GAGVSQSPSNKVTEKGKDVELRCDPISGHTALYWYRQSLGQGLEFLIYFQGNSAPDKSGLPSDRFSAERTGGSVSTLTIQRTQQEDSAVYLCASSWDSNQPQHFGDGTRLSIL.

The chain links TRBV11-1 to TRBJ1-1; D remains unclear. Trimming left V 7 bases short and J 11 bases short, with 17 bases between. This CDR3 region has 12 residues. Germline V lookup: CDR1 SGHAT, CDR2 FQDESV (reference sequence). The CDR3 sequence: CASTHTSMDAFF. The CDR3 coding sequence is TGTGCCAGCACCCATACGAGTATGGACGCTTTCTTT.

This chain uses TRBV4-1 with TRBJ2-1; 7 bases map to TRBD1. V trimming: 2 bases; J trimming: 3 bases; junction bases outside the gene matches: 7. This CDR3 comprises 16 residues. Germline values: CDR1 MGHRA, CDR2 YSYEKL. The DNA of the CDR3 is TGCGCCAGCAGCCAAATATTCCGGGACAGCTACAATGAGCAGTTCTTC. It yields the protein CASSQIFRDSYNEQFF.

J is TRBJ2-2 and V is TRBV4-1; D could derive from TRBD1 or TRBD2 (7 bases each). There are 16 residues in the CDR3. Germline CDR1 MGHRA, CDR2 YSYEKL. The V end was cut by 4 bases, the J end by 6 bases, with 18 bases between. CDR3 sequence reads: CASSLQGGSIAGELFF. For the CDR3, the DNA is TGCGCCAGCAGCCTCCAGGGGGGGAGTATCGCCGGGGAGCTGTTTTTT.

This clone appeared a single time. The chain employs TRBV3-1 (or the pseudogene TRBV3-2) and TRBJ2-2; D possibly corresponds to TRBD2 (5 bases). Trimming left V 5 bases short and J 2 bases short, with 12 bases between. The CDR3 extends over 15 amino acids. CDR1 and CDR2 from the germline V gene are LGHDT and YNNKEL (reference sequence). The CDR3 region is CASSSGIGNTGELFF. DNA of the CDR3: TGTGCCAGCAGCTCCGGGATCGGTAACACCGGGGAGCTGTTTTTT.

J is TRBJ2-3 and V is TRBV7-3; 8 bases agree with TRBD2. Losses at the gene ends were 1 base for V and 1 base for J; bases not matched to a gene: 4. The CDR3 runs to 16 residues. CDR1 SGHTA and CDR2 FQGTGA come from the germline V gene. Here the CDR3 reads CASSLRVGRGTDTQYF. CDR3 coding DNA: TGTGCCAGCAGCTTAAGGGTCGGGAGGGGCACAGATACGCAGTATTTT.

The rearrangement links TRBV6-5 to TRBJ2-1, with D possibly TRBD1 on 6 matching bases. V was trimmed by 1 base and J by 4 bases, leaving 14 bases between them. Germline V gene sequence: CDR1 MNHEY, CDR2 SVGAGI. The length of the CDR3 is 16 residues. The DNA of the CDR3 is TGTGCCAGCAGTTACTTGCAGGGCAGGGGTTACAATGAGCAGTTCTTC. Translating it yields CASSYLQGRGYNEQFF.